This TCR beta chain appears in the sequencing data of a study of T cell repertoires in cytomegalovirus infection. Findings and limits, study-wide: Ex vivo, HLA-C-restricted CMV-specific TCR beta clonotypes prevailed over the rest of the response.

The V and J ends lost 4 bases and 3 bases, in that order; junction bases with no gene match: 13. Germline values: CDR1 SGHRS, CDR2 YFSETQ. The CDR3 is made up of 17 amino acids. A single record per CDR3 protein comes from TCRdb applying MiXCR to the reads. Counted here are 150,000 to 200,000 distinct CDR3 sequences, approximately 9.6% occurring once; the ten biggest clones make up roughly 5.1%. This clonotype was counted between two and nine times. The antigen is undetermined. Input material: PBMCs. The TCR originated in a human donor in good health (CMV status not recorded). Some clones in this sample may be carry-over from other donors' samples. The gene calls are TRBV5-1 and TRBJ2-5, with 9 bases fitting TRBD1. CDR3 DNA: TGCGCCAGCAGCCAGGGACAGGGCGTTAGTTCTAAAGAGACCCAGTACTTC. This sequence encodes CASSQGQGVSSKETQYF.